A single sample is the source of the 5 T cell receptor beta chains below, sequenced in a study of cytomegalovirus exposure and HLA in healthy donors. Some clones are missing from TCRdb's copy, which holds only in-frame ones; the method was immunoSEQ multiplex PCR. The data show about 150,000 clones, with 70% to 85% seen just once and 30% held by the top ten. The sequenced sample was PBMCs. These receptors all stem from a man aged 30-40 years in good health and CMV-seropositive.

The rearrangement links TRBV19 to TRBJ1-1, with 11 bases matching TRBD1. CDR1 LNHDA and CDR2 SQIVND come from the germline V gene (reference sequence). CDR3 size: 13 residues. V dropped 6 bases and J dropped 5; count of bases not matched to a gene: 2. The chain's CDR3 is CASSWDRGTEAFF. CDR3 bases: TGTGCCAGTAGCTGGGACAGGGGGACTGAAGCTTTCTTT.

The J gene is TRBJ1-2, the V gene TRBV5-1, with 9 bases lining up with TRBD1. The CDR3 runs 15 residues. Trimming cost V 0 bases and J 7 bases; bases outside gene matches: 7. CDR1 and CDR2 (germline): SGHRS, YFSETQ. The CDR3, as DNA: TGCGCCAGCAGCTTGGAGGGACAGGGCGGGTCTGGCTACACCTTC. Translation gives CASSLEGQGGSGYTF.

A few counts support this clone. The chain carries TRBV4-1 and TRBJ1-4; tentatively, D is TRBD1 (5 bases). Germline V lookup: CDR1 MGHRA, CDR2 YSYEKL. Trimming cost V 1 base and J 8 bases, with 11 bases left between them. The length of the CDR3 is 14 residues. The CDR3 DNA reads TGCGCCAGCAGCCAAGGGGGCAATGGGGAAAAACTGTTTTTT. It yields the protein CASSQGGNGEKLFF.

CDR3 DNA sequence: TGCGCCAGCAGCCATGGGACAGGGAGTCTCTACGAGCAGTACTTC. Residues: CASSHGTGSLYEQYF. The chain recombines TRBV5-1 with TRBJ2-7; 9 nucleotides match TRBD1. The V gene's germline CDR1 is SGHRS and CDR2 YFSETQ. Trimming took 4 bases from V and 3 from J; bases not matched to a gene: 8. The CDR3 length is 15 residues.

The J gene is TRBJ2-1, the V gene TRBV5-5, with 7 bases matching TRBD2. V shed 3 bases, J shed 4 bases, and the junction held 7 bases outside the gene matches. Germline CDR1 and CDR2: SGHKS and YYEKEE (reference sequence). There are 15 residues in the CDR3. The CDR3 bases are TGTGCCAGCAGCTACCGGGAGGTGGGATACAATGAGCAGTTCTTC. It translates to CASSYREVGYNEQFF. Based on the CDR3 plus reference TRBV5-5 and TRBJ2-1, the full variable domain is DAGVTQSPTHLIKTRGQQVTLRCSPISGHKSVSWYQQVLGQGPQFIFQYYEKEERGRGNFPDRFSARQFPNYSSELNVNALLLGDSALYLCASSYREVGYNEQFFGPGTRLTVL.